This TCR beta chain stems from a study of CD8+ T cells in alopecia areata. Noted treatment: oral pan-JAK inhibitor, 5-10 mg twice daily. V lost 6 bases to trimming and J lost 5 bases; unmatched junction nucleotides: 4. This CDR3 region has 14 residues. Germline V CDR1 and CDR2: SNHLY, FYNNEI. Sequencing relied on a cDNA template that was reverse transcribed from extracted RNA. The data were produced by immunoSEQ multiplex PCR, yet TCRdb's version contains in-frame clones alone and is incomplete. The profile shows around 100,000 clones, about 59% of them singletons. This clonotype was obtained from a human donor with alopecia areata. The sample consisted of CD8+ T cells sorted from blood, taken at week 24, from a patient treated with tofacitinib. The chain has TRBV2 and TRBJ2-2, with TRBD1 matching over 9 bases. For the CDR3, the DNA is TGTGCCAGCAGAGGACAGGGGACAACCGGGGAGCTGTTTTTT. As protein: CASRGQGTTGELFF. Complete variable domain (other parts from reference TRBV2 and TRBJ2-2): EPEVTQTPSHQVTQMGQEVILRCVPISNHLYFYWYRQILGQKVEFLVSFYNNEISEKSEIFDDQFSVERPDGSNFTLKIRSTKLEDSAMYFCASRGQGTTGELFFGEGSRLTVL.